This TCR beta chain originates from a study of shared clonotypes between healthy human individuals. Clones were read by immunoSEQ multiplex PCR, and TCRdb kept only the in-frame ones, dropping some. This sample has about 2.3 million clones; 90% to 95% occur once, and the top ten carry under 0.45%. The CDR3 runs 12 residues. Trimming cost V 7 bases and J 2 bases, with 7 bases left between them. Germline V lookup: CDR1 SGHRS, CDR2 YFSETQ. The sequence derives from a man aged 18 to 29 in good health. Some clones in this sample may be carry-over from other donors' samples. The V and J genes are TRBV5-1 and TRBJ1-5; D remains unclear. The sequenced sample was naive CD4+ T cells from PBMCs. The subset denotes: CD45RA+ positively selected. CDR3 DNA sequence: TGCGCCAGCTTCCCCCGCAATCAGCCCCAGCATTTT. Its protein is CASFPRNQPQHF.